Listed below are T cell receptor beta chains from one sample, sequenced in a study of T cell responses to AZD1222 COVID-19 vaccine. This table comes from immunoSEQ multiplex PCR, and its TCRdb copy is limited to in-frame clones, with some not included. The sample shows more than 85,000 clones, approximately 84% of them seen only once. The material was peripheral blood, obtained 28 days after the second AZD1222 dose. The receptor set was obtained from an adult who received the AZD1222 COVID-19 vaccine. The CDR3 runs from the conserved cysteine through the conserved F or W. The D gene is left open where the match is weak. A clone size is listed for some rows: how often the clone was seen (once, few, many), or a class if it is expanded.

j_call | v_call | clone_size | d_call | cdr3_aa | cdr3_nt
TRBJ1-1 | TRBV5-1 | few | TRBD1 | CASSPPRTGGMNTEAFF | TGCGCCAGCAGCCCACCCCGGACAGGGGGGATGAACACTGAAGCTTTCTTT
TRBJ1-2 | TRBV11-3 | . | . | CASSLDGEGDYTF | TGTGCCAGCAGCTTAGATGGGGAGGGTGACTACACCTTC
TRBJ1-3 | TRBV27 | . | . | CASRSAGGNTIYF | TGTGCCAGCAGATCGGCAGGGGGAAACACCATATATTTT
TRBJ2-7 | TRBV5-1 | . | TRBD2 | CASSFGGTSSYEQYF | TGCGCCAGCAGCTTCGGAGGGACTAGCTCCTACGAGCAGTACTTC
TRBJ1-5 | TRBV18 | . | TRBD1 | CASSQTGTGGGIGSNQPQHF | TGTGCCAGCTCACAAACCGGGACAGGGGGCGGAATTGGTAGCAATCAGCCCCAGCATTTT
TRBJ1-5 | TRBV20-1 | . | TRBD1 | CSASQVGQGRQPQHF | TGCAGTGCTAGTCAGGTTGGACAGGGACGACAGCCCCAGCATTTT
TRBJ2-3 | TRBV3-1/TRBV3-2 | few | TRBD2 | CASSQVLAGVTDTQYF | TGTGCCAGCAGCCAAGTTCTAGCGGGGGTCACAGATACGCAGTATTTT
TRBJ1-1 | TRBV7-9 | . | . | CASSLGHKNTEAFF | TGTGCCAGCAGCTTAGGACACAAGAACACTGAAGCTTTCTTT
TRBJ1-2 | TRBV4-1 | few | . | CASSQVGTWRRTF | TGCGCCAGCAGCCAAGTAGGAACGTGGCGAAGGACCTTC
TRBJ2-3 | TRBV19 | . | TRBD2 | CASGRGAGEPTDTQYF | TGTGCCAGCGGACGGGGAGCGGGAGAACCCACAGATACGCAGTATTTT
TRBJ2-1 | TRBV19 | . | TRBD2 | CASILGGEQFF | TGTGCCAGTATCCTCGGGGGGGAGCAGTTCTTC
TRBJ2-7 | TRBV6-6 | . | . | CASSSRVYEQYF | TGTGCCAGCAGTTCCCGGGTCTACGAGCAGTACTTC
TRBJ1-2 | TRBV5-4 | . | . | CASSRVIGINYGYTF | TGTGCCAGCAGCCGTGTTATCGGAATTAACTATGGCTACACCTTC
TRBJ1-1 | TRBV4-3 | few | TRBD1 | CASSRGGTGLNTEAFF | TGCGCCAGCAGTCGCGGAGGGACAGGGTTGAACACTGAAGCTTTCTTT
TRBJ2-1 | TRBV5-1 | few | . | CASSLVRTAGNEQFF | TGCGCCAGCAGCTTGGTCAGGACAGCTGGAAATGAGCAGTTCTTC
TRBJ1-1 | TRBV14 | few | . | CASSQVLDTEAFF | TGTGCCAGCAGCCAAGTATTGGACACTGAAGCTTTCTTT
TRBJ2-7 | TRBV5-1 | . | . | CASKEGGNNEQYF | TGCGCCAGCAAAGAGGGCGGTAATAACGAGCAGTACTTC
TRBJ2-7 | TRBV7-2 | . | . | CASSLGRFYEQYF | TGTGCCAGCAGCTTGGGCCGATTCTACGAGCAGTACTTC
TRBJ1-2 | TRBV28 | once | . | CASSLEQSNYGYTF | TGTGCCAGCAGTTTAGAACAGTCGAACTATGGCTACACCTTC
TRBJ1-2 | TRBV9 | . | . | CASSVSLGPDYGYTF | TGTGCCAGCAGCGTCTCCCTGGGACCCGACTATGGCTACACCTTC